The rows below give T cell receptor beta chains drawn from one sample of a study of blood T cell repertoires in COVID-19. The assay was immunoSEQ multiplex PCR, and TCRdb's table has in-frame clones only and misses some. Here the sample spans fewer than 250,000 clones, about 83% being singletons. The sequencing sample was made of peripheral blood. These receptors were obtained from a man in his fifties or sixties with active or convalescent COVID-19. Each CDR3 is given with its conserved first and last residue. A D gene is named only where the DNA matches it firmly. Expanded clones get a size class; other rows say once, few or many, or leave the size out.

TRBJ2-7,TRBV4-2,TRBD2,-,CASSQGAAGGSSYEQYF,TGTGCCAGCAGCCAAGGTGCTGCGGGAGGGAGCTCCTACGAGCAGTACTTC
TRBJ1-2,TRBV9,TRBD1,-,CASSPGQGIYGYTF,TGTGCCAGCAGCCCCGGACAGGGGATCTATGGCTACACCTTC
TRBJ1-1,TRBV27,TRBD1,-,CASSLSRGQWNTEAFF,TGTGCCAGCAGTTTATCGAGGGGACAGTGGAACACTGAAGCTTTCTTT
TRBJ1-2,TRBV28,TRBD1,once,CASSSTGQGLDGYTF,TGTGCCAGCAGTTCTACAGGACAGGGGCTGGATGGCTACACCTTC
TRBJ1-2,TRBV25-1,TRBD1,-,CASSGTGGPNYGYTF,TGTGCCAGCAGTGGTACAGGGGGGCCGAACTATGGCTACACCTTC
TRBJ2-1,TRBV7-9,TRBD2,-,CASSTGLAVDNEQFF,TGTGCCAGCAGCACCGGACTAGCGGTTGACAATGAGCAGTTCTTC
TRBJ2-3,TRBV5-1,TRBD2,-,CASRREPGITWTDTQYF,TGCGCCAGCAGGCGGGAGCCAGGTATAACTTGGACAGATACGCAGTATTTT
TRBJ1-2,TRBV2,TRBD1,-,CASSLLTGSGGYTF,TGTGCCAGCAGTTTACTGACAGGGTCGGGTGGCTACACCTTC
TRBJ2-7,TRBV9,TRBD2,few,CASSATGTSGHEQYF,TGTGCCAGCAGCGCCACCGGGACTAGCGGCCACGAGCAGTACTTC
TRBJ2-7,TRBV12-3/TRBV12-4,TRBD1,-,CASSKTGGYEQYF,TGTGCCAGCAGTAAGACAGGGGGCTACGAGCAGTACTTC
TRBJ2-3,TRBV10-3,TRBD1,-,CAISAGQGLTDTQYF,TGTGCCATCAGTGCCGGACAGGGGTTGACAGATACGCAGTATTTT
TRBJ1-2,TRBV29-1,TRBD1,-,CSAFTGARGYTF,TGCAGCGCCTTTACAGGGGCGCGGGGCTACACCTTC
TRBJ1-1,TRBV9,-,-,CASSVSGGNTEAFF,TGTGCCAGCAGCGTTTCGGGTGGGAACACTGAAGCTTTCTTT
TRBJ2-2,TRBV7-9,-,few,CASSLGRTNTGELFF,TGTGCCAGCAGCTTAGGCAGAACGAACACCGGGGAGCTGTTTTTT
TRBJ1-5,TRBV9,-,-,CASSSGSGNQPQHF,TGTGCCAGCAGCTCCGGGTCGGGCAATCAGCCCCAGCATTTT
TRBJ1-3,TRBV19,-,-,CASSIPRRAGNTIYF,TGTGCCAGTAGTATCCCGCGCAGGGCCGGAAACACCATATATTTT
TRBJ2-1,TRBV5-6,TRBD2,-,CGASSGGFKAYNEQFF,TGTGGTGCGTCTAGCGGGGGGTTCAAGGCCTACAATGAGCAGTTCTTC
TRBJ1-1,TRBV7-2,-,once,CVSSLGVLGSTEAFF,TGTGTCAGCAGCTTAGGTGTCCTCGGGAGCACTGAAGCTTTCTTT
TRBJ1-5,TRBV9,-,-,CASSPEGWVGQPQHF,TGTGCCAGCAGCCCCGAGGGTTGGGTCGGACAGCCCCAGCATTTT
TRBJ1-1,TRBV7-2,-,-,CASSLSRGGTEAFF,TGTGCCAGCAGCTTATCGAGGGGAGGGACTGAAGCTTTCTTT
TRBJ2-2,TRBV14,TRBD1,-,CASSLRTGGQDTGELFF,TGTGCCAGCAGCCTTAGGACAGGGGGCCAGGACACCGGGGAGCTGTTTTTT
TRBJ2-7,TRBV6-2/TRBV6-3,-,-,CASSRTGSRGPITYEQYF,TGTGCCAGCAGTCGCACGGGTAGTAGGGGCCCCATCACCTACGAGCAGTACTTC
TRBJ2-7,TRBV6-6,TRBD2,-,CASTLTSGPGSYEQYF,TGTGCCAGCACCTTGACTAGCGGGCCTGGCTCCTACGAGCAGTACTTC
TRBJ2-3,TRBV7-9,TRBD1,-,CASSPGTGDTDTQYF,TGTGCCAGCAGCCCCGGGACAGGGGACACAGATACGCAGTATTTT
TRBJ1-4,TRBV7-2,TRBD1,-,CASRTYTGVREKLFF,TGTGCCAGCAGAACCTATACAGGGGTGAGGGAAAAACTGTTTTTT
TRBJ2-1,TRBV10-3,TRBD1,-,CAVRQGADDEQFF,TGTGCCGTACGACAGGGGGCGGATGATGAGCAGTTCTTC
TRBJ1-3,TRBV9,-,-,CASSVAADSGNTIYF,TGTGCCAGCAGCGTAGCAGCGGATTCTGGAAACACCATATATTTT
TRBJ1-3,TRBV7-9,-,few,CGAGRTSSGNTIYF,TGTGGGGCGGGGCGGACGAGCTCTGGAAACACCATATATTTT
TRBJ2-2,TRBV27,TRBD2,-,CASRTSGSTGELFF,TGTGCCAGCAGGACTAGCGGGAGCACCGGGGAGCTGTTTTTT
TRBJ1-1,TRBV7-2,TRBD1,few,CASSLPGQALNTEAFF,TGTGCCAGCAGCTTACCAGGACAGGCGCTGAACACTGAAGCTTTCTTT
TRBJ1-1,TRBV6-6,TRBD1,many,CASSYFRDRVNTEAFF,TGTGCCAGCAGTTATTTCAGGGACAGGGTAAACACTGAAGCTTTCTTT
TRBJ1-2,TRBV10-3,-,-,CAISGTGYGYTF,TGTGCCATCAGTGGTACTGGCTATGGCTACACCTTC
TRBJ1-3,TRBV6-5,TRBD1,-,CASSPTHRGQNTIYF,TGTGCCAGCAGTCCGACCCACAGGGGGCAGAACACCATATATTTT
TRBJ2-1,TRBV24-1,TRBD1,-,CATSDIQQGVGQFF,TGTGCCACCAGTGATATACAACAGGGGGTGGGACAGTTCTTC
TRBJ2-3,TRBV5-4,-,-,CASSLTGRTDTQYF,TGTGCCAGCAGCTTAACAGGTCGCACAGATACGCAGTATTTT
TRBJ1-1,TRBV2,-,-,CASSAGALLGAFF,TGTGCCAGCAGTGCTGGGGCCCTCCTGGGAGCTTTCTTT
TRBJ1-1,TRBV9,-,-,CASSADQTPSTKAFF,TGTGCCAGCAGCGCCGACCAGACTCCGAGCACTAAAGCTTTCTTT
TRBJ1-2,TRBV2,-,-,CASIYDGTNYGYTF,TGTGCCAGCATTTATGACGGGACTAACTATGGCTACACCTTC
TRBJ2-2,TRBV30,TRBD1,-,CAWGGQGTGELFF,TGTGCCTGGGGTGGACAGGGGACCGGGGAGCTGTTTTTT
TRBJ2-3,TRBV19,TRBD2,-,CASSIDSSGGTDTQYF,TGTGCCAGTAGTATAGATAGTAGCGGGGGCACAGATACGCAGTATTTT
TRBJ1-1,TRBV9,TRBD1,-,CASSLLDRDTEAFF,TGTGCCAGCAGCTTACTTGACAGGGACACTGAAGCTTTCTTT
TRBJ1-5,TRBV2,-,few,CASVAGLVNQPQHF,TGTGCCAGCGTTGCAGGGTTAGTTAATCAGCCCCAGCATTTT
TRBJ2-1,TRBV5-4,TRBD2,-,CASSPGTSGRAAQDEQFF,TGTGCCAGCAGCCCCGGGACTAGCGGCCGGGCCGCACAAGATGAGCAGTTCTTC
TRBJ1-4,TRBV2,-,-,CASSGLSGATNEKLFF,TGTGCCAGCAGTGGACTCTCCGGAGCAACTAATGAAAAACTGTTTTTT
TRBJ2-1,TRBV19,-,-,CASSTRDWRRDEQFF,TGTGCCAGTAGTACCAGGGACTGGAGGAGGGATGAGCAGTTCTTC
TRBJ2-7,TRBV28,TRBD2,-,CASSPAGREVYEQYF,TGTGCCAGCAGCCCCGCCGGGAGGGAAGTCTACGAGCAGTACTTC
TRBJ2-1,TRBV27,-,-,CASRPPPGSYNEQFF,TGTGCCAGCAGACCCCCCCCCGGGAGTTACAATGAGCAGTTCTTC
TRBJ2-7,TRBV24-1,-,once,CATSAEASSYEQYF,TGTGCCACCAGTGCGGAAGCGAGCTCCTACGAGCAGTACTTC
TRBJ1-2,TRBV21-1,-,few,CASSTRQGTYYGYTF,TGTGCCAGCAGCACCCGACAGGGAACCTACTATGGCTACACCTTC